A single sample is the source of the 6 T cell receptor beta chains below, sequenced in a study of Ad26.COV2.S vaccination and SARS-CoV-2 variants. Treatment meaning: about 20 received Ad26.COV2.S at low or high dose, single or two shots; 5 received placebo; per-sample allocation not given. Specimens were obtained on day 63 following the first vaccine or placebo injection. Only in-frame clones appear in the TCRdb table, and some are missing; sequencing was by immunoSEQ multiplex PCR. The sample carries about 350,000 clones, about 88% recorded once. Sequenced here: peripheral blood, sampled in a trial of Ad26.COV2.S vaccine versus placebo. The receptors were sampled from a person between 18 and 60 years old who received the Ad26.COV2.S COVID-19 vaccine or a placebo.

The chain carries TRBV10-3 and TRBJ1-2, with D uncertain. V was cut by 0 bases and J by 7 bases, with 6 bases left in between. This CDR3 is 12 amino acids long. Germline V lookup: CDR1 ENHRY, CDR2 SYGVKD. The DNA for the CDR3 is TGTGCCATCAGTGAGTCAGACGGTGGCTACACCTTC. Its translation: CAISESDGGYTF.

This chain joins TRBV6-6 and TRBJ1-1; maybe TRBD1 (5 bases). V gave up 7 bases and J gave up 4 bases, with 19 bases separating them. The CDR3 has 15 residues. Germline-derived CDR1 and CDR2 are MNHNY and SVGAGI (reference sequence). The CDR3 region is CASTIDGGGSTEAFF. The CDR3 bases are TGTGCCAGCACGATCGACGGTGGGGGTAGCACTGAAGCTTTCTTT.

As for this clone: The same CDR3 also results from other DNA sequences found in this sample. J is TRBJ2-5 and V is TRBV18; D ambiguous. This CDR3 contains 12 residues. In germline, CDR1 is KGHSH, CDR2 LQKENI. V lost 2 bases and J lost 5, with 6 bases in between. The CDR3 sequence is CASSPGSETQYF. The CDR3 nucleotides are TGTGCCAGCTCACCAGGGTCGGAGACCCAGTACTTC.

J is TRBJ2-3 and V is TRBV5-8, with 9 bases identical to TRBD2. Germline V gives CDR1 SGHTS, CDR2 YDEGEE. The ends lost 4 bases at V and 5 bases at J; junction bases unmatched: 11. This CDR3 spans 16 amino acids. Written as DNA, the CDR3 is TGTGCCAGCAGCCCGGGGGTAGCGGGGGAGTTAGATACGCAGTATTTT. Amino acids: CASSPGVAGELDTQYF.

V is TRBV12-3 or TRBV12-4 and J is TRBJ2-5, with TRBD2 matching 7 bases. This CDR3 is 13 amino acids long. V shed 4 bases, J shed 5 bases, and the junction held 4 bases outside the gene matches. In nucleotides, the CDR3 is TGTGCCAGCAGTTCAAGCGGGATGGAGACCCAGTACTTC. This encodes CASSSSGMETQYF.

The chain couples TRBV18 to TRBJ2-6, with a tentative D call TRBD1 (5 bases). The V end lost 6 bases, the J end lost 5 bases, and 14 bases lay between the germline ends. Germline loops: CDR1 KGHSH, CDR2 LQKENI. The CDR3 is made up of 15 amino acids. CDR3 region: CASSNARARANVLTF. The CDR3 DNA reads TGTGCCAGCTCCAACGCCAGGGCTCGGGCCAACGTCCTGACTTTC.